Below, one T cell receptor (beta chain) is given with its context. Its antigen is currently unknown. CDR3 length: 15 residues. CDR1 and CDR2 (germline): PRHDT, FYEKMQ (reference sequence). With 6 bases removed from V and 11 bases from J, the gap between germline ends came to 24 bases. TCRbeta library preparation incorporated unique molecular identifiers. One entry per CDR3 protein results from TCRdb running MiXCR on the PCR reads. Among about 440,000 distinct CDR3 sequences listed, 43% were seen once. These data originate in a study of T-cell reconstitution after alpha-beta-depleted transplantation in children. Regarding the study as a whole: Reportedly, alpha-beta T cells present about two months post-transplant originated from several hundred expanded clones of graft origin. There were some patients whose high TCRbeta diversity at day 60 came from surviving recipient T cells and thymic progenitors.

This chain joins TRBV13 and TRBJ2-3; D is uncertain. The sequence was obtained from a girl aged 2-10 years with aplastic anemia, due to receive a stem cell transplant. Sequencing was performed on PBMCs, taken before TCRalphabeta/CD19-depleted stem cell transplant. The CDR3 nucleotides are TGTGCCAGCAGACCAGAAGGGCTAGGCGAGATGGAGCAGTATTTT. This encodes CASRPEGLGEMEQYF.